The rows below give T cell receptor beta chains drawn from one sample of a study of blood T cell repertoires in COVID-19. The repertoire was sequenced with immunoSEQ multiplex PCR; TCRdb's copy has only in-frame clones and lacks some. The sample records some 73,000 clones, around 77% being singletons. The sequencing input was peripheral blood. These receptors all come from a man in his 70s with COVID-19, enrolled during active disease. The CDR3 runs from the conserved cysteine through the conserved F or W. Each record gives: D gene, clone size, V gene, J gene, CDR3 DNA, CDR3 protein. D genes are given only for firm matches. Some rows mark clone size as missing; the rest say once, few, many or name a class of expanded clone.

D gene: TRBD1
clone size: .
V gene: TRBV5-8
J gene: TRBJ2-4
CDR3 DNA: TGTGCCAGCAGCACCGGGACAGGGAGGCGTTGGGCCAAAAACATTCAGTACTTC
CDR3 protein: CASSTGTGRRWAKNIQYF

D gene: TRBD2
clone size: .
V gene: TRBV5-1
J gene: TRBJ2-3
CDR3 DNA: TGCGCCAGCAGCTTGGGAAGCGGGAGTGAGCTTTACACAGATACGCAGTATTTT
CDR3 protein: CASSLGSGSELYTDTQYF

D gene: TRBD2
clone size: .
V gene: TRBV27
J gene: TRBJ2-7
CDR3 DNA: TGTGCCAGCAGTTTTCACGGACTGGGGCTAGCGGGAGGGCAGCAGTACTTC
CDR3 protein: CASSFHGLGLAGGQQYF

D gene: .
clone size: .
V gene: TRBV5-6
J gene: TRBJ1-3
CDR3 DNA: TGTGCCAGCAGATTGGCAGGGGTCTCTGGAAACACCATATATTTT
CDR3 protein: CASRLAGVSGNTIYF

D gene: .
clone size: .
V gene: TRBV19
J gene: TRBJ1-3
CDR3 DNA: TGTGCCACCTCGGGACAAATCTCTGGAAACACCATATATTTT
CDR3 protein: CATSGQISGNTIYF

D gene: TRBD1
clone size: .
V gene: TRBV11-1
J gene: TRBJ1-6
CDR3 DNA: TGTGCCAGCAGCGCGGGACAGGGGGCAGGAAATTCACCCCTCCACTTT
CDR3 protein: CASSAGQGAGNSPLHF

D gene: .
clone size: .
V gene: TRBV27
J gene: TRBJ2-3
CDR3 DNA: TGTGCCAGCACTAAGGCGGGGATAGATACGCAGTATTTT
CDR3 protein: CASTKAGIDTQYF

D gene: .
clone size: few
V gene: TRBV14
J gene: TRBJ2-1
CDR3 DNA: TGTGCCAGCAGCCAGAGGGACTTACCCAATGAGCAGTTCTTC
CDR3 protein: CASSQRDLPNEQFF

D gene: .
clone size: many
V gene: TRBV2
J gene: TRBJ2-7
CDR3 DNA: TGTGCCAGCAGTAGACCCACTAGAAGCTACGAGCAGTACTTC
CDR3 protein: CASSRPTRSYEQYF

D gene: .
clone size: .
V gene: TRBV5-5
J gene: TRBJ2-6
CDR3 DNA: TGTGCCAGCAGCCCGGAGGACCCAATGAATTCTGGGGCCAACGTCCTGACTTTC
CDR3 protein: CASSPEDPMNSGANVLTF

D gene: .
clone size: .
V gene: TRBV18
J gene: TRBJ2-7
CDR3 DNA: TGTGCCAGCTCGCGCGGGACTCCGGACGAGCAGTACTTC
CDR3 protein: CASSRGTPDEQYF

D gene: .
clone size: .
V gene: TRBV3-1/TRBV3-2
J gene: TRBJ2-2
CDR3 DNA: TGTGCCAGCAGCCCCGCCGGAAGGGGCCCCGGGGAGCTGTTTTTT
CDR3 protein: CASSPAGRGPGELFF

D gene: TRBD1
clone size: .
V gene: TRBV6-5
J gene: TRBJ2-1
CDR3 DNA: TGTGCCAGCAGGATAGACAGGGGGCGTCCTCATGAGCAGTTCTTC
CDR3 protein: CASRIDRGRPHEQFF

D gene: TRBD1
clone size: .
V gene: TRBV27
J gene: TRBJ1-1
CDR3 DNA: TGTGCCAGCAGTTTTGTTACAGGGGGTTCTGAAGCTTTCTTT
CDR3 protein: CASSFVTGGSEAFF

D gene: TRBD1
clone size: .
V gene: TRBV9
J gene: TRBJ2-1
CDR3 DNA: TGTGCCAGCAGCGCGCCTCCGGGACAGGGGGGGCAGTTCTTC
CDR3 protein: CASSAPPGQGGQFF

D gene: TRBD2
clone size: .
V gene: TRBV3-1/TRBV3-2
J gene: TRBJ2-7
CDR3 DNA: TGTGCCAGCAGCTCGGGGGGGGGCGAGCAGTACTTC
CDR3 protein: CASSSGGGEQYF

D gene: TRBD2
clone size: .
V gene: TRBV4-1
J gene: TRBJ2-3
CDR3 DNA: TGCGCCAGCAGACCCGGACTAGCGGGAGTTTCAGATACGCAGTATTTT
CDR3 protein: CASRPGLAGVSDTQYF

D gene: TRBD1
clone size: .
V gene: TRBV5-1
J gene: TRBJ2-7
CDR3 DNA: TGCGCCAGCAGCTTGGCCCCCGGGACAGGGGTCTACGAGCAGTACTTC
CDR3 protein: CASSLAPGTGVYEQYF

D gene: .
clone size: .
V gene: TRBV19
J gene: TRBJ1-5
CDR3 DNA: TGTGCCAGTAGTATAGACCCGGCCAGGTTGCCGGATAGCAATCAGCCCCAGCATTTT
CDR3 protein: CASSIDPARLPDSNQPQHF

D gene: .
clone size: .
V gene: TRBV6-2/TRBV6-3
J gene: TRBJ2-2
CDR3 DNA: TGTGCCAGCAGTTACTCGGGCACGAACACCGGGGAGCTGTTTTTT
CDR3 protein: CASSYSGTNTGELFF

D gene: TRBD1
clone size: .
V gene: TRBV4-2
J gene: TRBJ2-1
CDR3 DNA: TGTGCCAGCAGCTCCGGACAGGGGGCCCGGAATGAGCAGTTCTTC
CDR3 protein: CASSSGQGARNEQFF

D gene: TRBD2
clone size: .
V gene: TRBV27
J gene: TRBJ2-3
CDR3 DNA: TGTGCCAGCAGTTTATATAGGTCAGCGGGAGGACATCCAGATACGCAGTATTTT
CDR3 protein: CASSLYRSAGGHPDTQYF

D gene: TRBD1
clone size: .
V gene: TRBV9
J gene: TRBJ1-4
CDR3 DNA: TGTGCCAGCAGCGTAGCGGGACAGTTTAATGAAAAACTGTTTTTT
CDR3 protein: CASSVAGQFNEKLFF

D gene: TRBD1
clone size: .
V gene: TRBV5-1
J gene: TRBJ2-1
CDR3 DNA: TGCGCCAGCAGCTCTGGGACAGGTCCTTACAATGAGCAGTTCTTC
CDR3 protein: CASSSGTGPYNEQFF

D gene: TRBD2
clone size: .
V gene: TRBV5-1
J gene: TRBJ2-3
CDR3 DNA: TGCGCCAGCAGTGGAGGGAGCGGGGGAGATACGCAGTATTTT
CDR3 protein: CASSGGSGGDTQYF

D gene: TRBD2
clone size: once
V gene: TRBV4-3
J gene: TRBJ2-1
CDR3 DNA: TGCGCCAGCAGCCAAGACCGGGGGGATGAGCAGTTCTTC
CDR3 protein: CASSQDRGDEQFF

D gene: TRBD1
clone size: .
V gene: TRBV9
J gene: TRBJ1-3
CDR3 DNA: TGTGCCAGCAGCGTAGAGGGACAGGGAAAGAGTGGAAACACCATATATTTT
CDR3 protein: CASSVEGQGKSGNTIYF

D gene: .
clone size: .
V gene: TRBV7-9
J gene: TRBJ1-1
CDR3 DNA: TGTGCCAGCAGCCCACGGGCCGGGAACATGAACACTGAAGCTTTCTTT
CDR3 protein: CASSPRAGNMNTEAFF

D gene: TRBD1
clone size: .
V gene: TRBV6-2/TRBV6-3
J gene: TRBJ1-1
CDR3 DNA: TGTGCCAGCAGTACGTGGACAGGGCAGAACACTGAAGCTTTCTTT
CDR3 protein: CASSTWTGQNTEAFF

D gene: .
clone size: .
V gene: TRBV7-9
J gene: TRBJ2-7
CDR3 DNA: TGTGCCAGCAGCTCCGCCTACGAGCAGTACTTC
CDR3 protein: CASSSAYEQYF

D gene: .
clone size: .
V gene: TRBV7-3
J gene: TRBJ2-2
CDR3 DNA: TGTGCCAGCAGTTCCCAGGCACCAACGGGGGAGCTGTTTTTT
CDR3 protein: CASSSQAPTGELFF

D gene: .
clone size: .
V gene: TRBV28
J gene: TRBJ2-2
CDR3 DNA: TGTGCCAGCACCCCCGACACTCAGGCCTGGGTCACCGGGGAGCTGTTTTTT
CDR3 protein: CASTPDTQAWVTGELFF

D gene: TRBD1
clone size: .
V gene: TRBV7-9
J gene: TRBJ1-3
CDR3 DNA: TGTGCCAGCAGCTTAGCCTCCGGGACAGGGGGGACCAAGGTATATTTT
CDR3 protein: CASSLASGTGGTKVYF

D gene: .
clone size: .
V gene: TRBV7-7
J gene: TRBJ2-1
CDR3 DNA: TGTGCTAGCAGCTTAAACGTAGGCCAGGGTGAGCAGTTCTTC
CDR3 protein: CASSLNVGQGEQFF

D gene: TRBD2
clone size: .
V gene: TRBV5-4
J gene: TRBJ2-5
CDR3 DNA: TGTGCCAGCAGCTTGGACGGTCCCGCTCGGCTAGCGGGAGGGGAGACCCAGTACTTC
CDR3 protein: CASSLDGPARLAGGETQYF

D gene: .
clone size: .
V gene: TRBV28
J gene: TRBJ1-1
CDR3 DNA: TGTGCCAGCAGTACCCGAGGGCCTGATGAAGCTTTCTTT
CDR3 protein: CASSTRGPDEAFF

D gene: .
clone size: .
V gene: TRBV2
J gene: TRBJ1-6
CDR3 DNA: TGTGCCAGCAGCACGGAAGGGAGCTCCTATAATTCACCCCTCCACTTT
CDR3 protein: CASSTEGSSYNSPLHF

D gene: TRBD1
clone size: few
V gene: TRBV5-1
J gene: TRBJ1-4
CDR3 DNA: TGCGCCAGCAGCCCGAACACAGGGGGCGATGAAAAACTGTTTTTT
CDR3 protein: CASSPNTGGDEKLFF

D gene: .
clone size: .
V gene: TRBV30
J gene: TRBJ2-1
CDR3 DNA: TGTGCCTGGAGCTGGACTATCCGCTACAATGAGCAGTTCTTC
CDR3 protein: CAWSWTIRYNEQFF